One T cell receptor (beta chain) is described in this entry. Its specificity is not known. The record originates from a study of a mutant IDH1 vaccine in newly diagnosed glioma. Turning to the study itself: Vaccination began 4-6 weeks post radiotherapy alone, or with temozolomide cycles. Visits V12 and V13 fell at weeks 35 and 47, respectively. Study results and limitations: Variations in leading peripheral T cell clonotypes appeared to have no connection with pseudoprogression. The study observed vaccine-induced immune responses in 90% to 95% of patients.

Assay used: immunoSEQ multiplex PCR; TCRdb lists only in-frame clones, some missing. The table shows some 45,000 clones, with roughly 80% occurring only once. Time point defined: week 35, safety follow-up. Each dose of the vaccine consisted of 300 ug of mutant IDH1 20-mer peptide, with topical imiquimod. V was clipped by 4 bases and J by 4 bases; unmatched bases: 11. Germline V gene lookup returns CDR1 SGHRS and CDR2 YFSETQ. This CDR3 is built from 17 residues. Sequenced material: PBMCs, taken from a glioma patient whose treatment included an IDH1 peptide vaccine. The source is a woman aged 50 to 60 with glioma. This chain joins TRBV5-1 and TRBJ1-3; 10 positions match TRBD1. Written as DNA, the CDR3 is TGCGCCAGCAGCGCTACCGGGACAGGGGCAAACGGAAACACCATATATTTT. Translating gives CASSATGTGANGNTIYF.